The clone carrying this T cell receptor (beta chain) was seen a single time. Its antigen remains unidentified. This entry belongs to a study of Ad26.COV2.S vaccination and SARS-CoV-2 variants. Looking at the study overall: Administration of Ad26.COV2.S was intramuscular, either once or twice 56 days apart. Study observations and caveats: Spike-specific responses of CD8+ and CD4+ T cells were reported to display substantial breadth after vaccination. Spike-specific TCR breadth was greater in vaccine than placebo recipients.

The method was immunoSEQ multiplex PCR; TCRdb's version includes in-frame clones alone and lacks a portion of them. The sample consists of about 390,000 clones, approximately 90% of them appearing once. Between the trimmed V and J ends, which lost 6 bases and 6 bases, there was a span of 18 bases. The CDR3 is made up of 14 amino acids. CDR1 and CDR2 (germline): SGHAT, FQNNGV. Indicated treatment: roughly 19 received Ad26.COV2.S at low or high dose, single or two shots; about 5 received placebo; per-sample allocation not given. The samples were gathered on day 63 after the first injection of vaccine or placebo.

This rearrangement joins TRBV11-2 to TRBJ2-7, with D perhaps given as TRBD1 or TRBD2 (5 bases each). The receptor comes from a person aged 18 to 59 who received the Ad26.COV2.S COVID-19 vaccine or a placebo. The sample consisted of peripheral blood, taken in a trial of Ad26.COV2.S vaccine versus placebo. CDR3 protein: CASSPSGVRGEQYF. The CDR3 coding sequence is TGTGCCAGCAGTCCTTCTGGGGTGAGGGGCGAGCAGTACTTC.